This T cell receptor beta chain was recorded in a study of technical replicates of blood from several donors. The CDR3 sequence is 15 residues long. The germline V gene encodes CDR1 SGHVS and CDR2 FQNEAQ. The V end was cut by 1 base, the J end by 9 bases, with 19 bases between. Profiling relied on immunoSEQ multiplex PCR, and the TCRdb table lists in-frame clones only, not all of them. The table has around 80,000 clones, around 90% seen once. This clone showed up just once. This TCR came from a human donor in good health. Material: T cells isolated from PBMCs. The chain links TRBV7-8 to TRBJ2-7; D is perhaps TRBD2 (6 bases). The CDR3, as DNA: TGTGCCAGCAGCTTAGAAGGGGCCTCGGGGGTCGTGCAGTACTTC. It codes for CASSLEGASGVVQYF.